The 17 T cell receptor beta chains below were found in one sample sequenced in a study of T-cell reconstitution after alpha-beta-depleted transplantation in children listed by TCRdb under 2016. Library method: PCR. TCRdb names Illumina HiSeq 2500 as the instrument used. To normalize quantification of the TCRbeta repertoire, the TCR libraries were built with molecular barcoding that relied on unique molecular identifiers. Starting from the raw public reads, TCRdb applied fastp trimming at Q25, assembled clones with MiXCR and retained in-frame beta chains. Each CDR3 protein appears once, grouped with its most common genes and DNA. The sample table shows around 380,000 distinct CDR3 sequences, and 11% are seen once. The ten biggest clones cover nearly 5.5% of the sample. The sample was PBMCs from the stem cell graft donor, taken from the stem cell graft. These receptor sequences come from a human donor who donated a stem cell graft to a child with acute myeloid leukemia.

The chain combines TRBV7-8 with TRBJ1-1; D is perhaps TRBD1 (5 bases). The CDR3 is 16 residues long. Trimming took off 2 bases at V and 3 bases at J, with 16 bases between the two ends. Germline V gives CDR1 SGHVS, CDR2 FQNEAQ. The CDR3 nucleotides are TGTGCCAGCAGCTTATACACGGGGCCCGGGGACACTGAAGCTTTCTTT. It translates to CASSLYTGPGDTEAFF. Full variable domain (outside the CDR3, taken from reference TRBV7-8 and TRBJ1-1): GAGVSQSPRYKVAKRGQDVALRCDPISGHVSLFWYQQALGQGPEFLTYFQNEAQLDKSGLPSDRFFAERPEGSVSTLKIQRTQQEDSAVYLCASSLYTGPGDTEAFFGQGTRLTVV.

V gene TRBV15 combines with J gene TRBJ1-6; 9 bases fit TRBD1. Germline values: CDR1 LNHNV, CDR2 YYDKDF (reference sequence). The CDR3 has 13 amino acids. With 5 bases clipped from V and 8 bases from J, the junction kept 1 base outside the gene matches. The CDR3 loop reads CATSGQGYSPLHF. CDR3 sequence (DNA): TGTGCCACCAGCGGACAGGGGTATTCACCCCTCCACTTT.

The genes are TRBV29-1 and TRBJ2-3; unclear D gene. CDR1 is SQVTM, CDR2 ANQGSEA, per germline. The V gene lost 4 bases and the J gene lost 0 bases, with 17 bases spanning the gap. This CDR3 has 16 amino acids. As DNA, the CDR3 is TGCAGCGTTGTTGGTCCGGTGGGTCCTAGCACAGATACGCAGTATTTT. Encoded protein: CSVVGPVGPSTDTQYF.

The CDR3 spells CASSLRQGRGEQYF. The CDR3 nucleotides are TGTGCCAGCAGCTTAAGACAGGGGAGAGGGGAGCAGTACTTC. The chain is built from TRBV5-6 and TRBJ2-7; 8 bases line up with TRBD1. The J segment lost 7 bases and the V segment lost 2 bases, leaving 8 bases of the junction unmatched. Germline V gene sequence: CDR1 SGHDT, CDR2 YYEEEE. This CDR3 comprises 14 residues.

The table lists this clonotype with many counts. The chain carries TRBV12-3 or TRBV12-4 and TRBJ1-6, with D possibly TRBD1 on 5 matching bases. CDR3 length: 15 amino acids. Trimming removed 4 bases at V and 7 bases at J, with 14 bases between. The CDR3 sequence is CASSSRGEGNSPLHF. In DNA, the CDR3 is TGTGCCAGCAGTTCACGTGGAGAGGGGAATTCACCCCTCCACTTT.

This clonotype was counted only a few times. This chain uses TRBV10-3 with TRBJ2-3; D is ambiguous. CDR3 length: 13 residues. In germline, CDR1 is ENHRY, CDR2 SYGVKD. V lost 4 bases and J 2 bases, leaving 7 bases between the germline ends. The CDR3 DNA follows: TGTGCCATCAGTGGCATTGACACAGATACGCAGTATTTT. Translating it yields CAISGIDTDTQYF.

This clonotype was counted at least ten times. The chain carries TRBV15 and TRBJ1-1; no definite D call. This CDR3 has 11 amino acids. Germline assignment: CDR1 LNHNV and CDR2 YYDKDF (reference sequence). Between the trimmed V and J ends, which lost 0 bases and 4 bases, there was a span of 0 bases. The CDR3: CATSRDTEAFF. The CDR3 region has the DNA TGTGCCACCAGCAGAGACACTGAAGCTTTCTTT.

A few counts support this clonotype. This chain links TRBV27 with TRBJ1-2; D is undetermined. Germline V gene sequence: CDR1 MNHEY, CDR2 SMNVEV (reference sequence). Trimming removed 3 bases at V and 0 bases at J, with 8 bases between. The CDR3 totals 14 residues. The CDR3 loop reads CASSLSGANYGYTF. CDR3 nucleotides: TGTGCCAGCAGTTTGTCCGGGGCTAACTATGGCTACACCTTC.

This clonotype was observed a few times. Written as DNA, the CDR3 is TGTGCCAGCAGCGACACGAGGGGGAAAGAGACCCAGTACTTC. It translates to CASSDTRGKETQYF. The V gene is TRBV11-2, the J gene TRBJ2-5; perhaps TRBD1 as D (6 bases). The germline V gene encodes CDR1 SGHAT and CDR2 FQNNGV. CDR3 size: 14 residues. V lost 5 bases to trimming and J lost 3 bases, with 13 bases between them.

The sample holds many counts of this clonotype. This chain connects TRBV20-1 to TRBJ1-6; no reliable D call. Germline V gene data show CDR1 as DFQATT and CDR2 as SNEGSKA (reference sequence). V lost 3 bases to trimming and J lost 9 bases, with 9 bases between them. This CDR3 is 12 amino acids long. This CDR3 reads CSASGVRSPLHF. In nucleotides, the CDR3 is TGCAGTGCTAGTGGAGTTCGTTCACCCCTCCACTTT.

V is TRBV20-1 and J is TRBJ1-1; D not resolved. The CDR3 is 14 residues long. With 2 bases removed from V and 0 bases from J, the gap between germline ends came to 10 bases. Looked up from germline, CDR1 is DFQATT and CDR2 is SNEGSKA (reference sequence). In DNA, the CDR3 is TGCAGTGCTAGACGAGGCCCGGTGAACACTGAAGCTTTCTTT. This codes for CSARRGPVNTEAFF.

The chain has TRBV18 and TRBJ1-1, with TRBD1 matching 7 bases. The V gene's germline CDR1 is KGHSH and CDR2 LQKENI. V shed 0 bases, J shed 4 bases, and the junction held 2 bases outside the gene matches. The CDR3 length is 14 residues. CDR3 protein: CASSPPTGTTEAFF. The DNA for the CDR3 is TGTGCCAGCTCACCACCGACAGGGACCACTGAAGCTTTCTTT.

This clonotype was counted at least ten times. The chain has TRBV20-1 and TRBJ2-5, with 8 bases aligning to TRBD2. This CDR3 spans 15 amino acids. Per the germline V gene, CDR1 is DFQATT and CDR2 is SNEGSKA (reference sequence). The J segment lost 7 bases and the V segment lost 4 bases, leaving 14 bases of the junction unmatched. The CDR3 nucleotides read TGCAGTGCTACGATAGGGGCGGGAGGCACGGGGACCCAGTACTTC. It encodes CSATIGAGGTGTQYF.

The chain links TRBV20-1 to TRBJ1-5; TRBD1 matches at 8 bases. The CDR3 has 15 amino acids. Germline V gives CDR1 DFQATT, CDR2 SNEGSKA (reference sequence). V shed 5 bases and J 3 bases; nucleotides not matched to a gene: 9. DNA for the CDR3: TGCAGTGCTGGGTCGGGACAGGTCCTCAATCAGCCCCAGCATTTT. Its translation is CSAGSGQVLNQPQHF.

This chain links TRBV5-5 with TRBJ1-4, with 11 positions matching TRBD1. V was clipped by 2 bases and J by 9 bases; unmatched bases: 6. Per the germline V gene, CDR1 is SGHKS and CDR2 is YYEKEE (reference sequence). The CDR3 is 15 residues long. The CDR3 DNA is TGTGCCAGCAGCTTACTGAGGACAGGGGGCCAAAAACTGTTTTTT. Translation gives CASSLLRTGGQKLFF.

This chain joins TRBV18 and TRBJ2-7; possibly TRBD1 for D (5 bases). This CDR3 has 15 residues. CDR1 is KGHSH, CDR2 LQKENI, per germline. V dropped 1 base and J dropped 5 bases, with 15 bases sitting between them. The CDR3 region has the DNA TGTGCCAGCTCACCACGCACTACAGGTCTCCACGAGCAGTACGTC. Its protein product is CASSPRTTGLHEQYV.

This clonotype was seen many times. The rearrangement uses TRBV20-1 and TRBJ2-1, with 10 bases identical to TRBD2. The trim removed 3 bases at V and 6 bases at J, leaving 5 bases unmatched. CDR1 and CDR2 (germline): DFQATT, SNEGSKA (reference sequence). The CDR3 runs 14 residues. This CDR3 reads CSASDLAGVNEQFF. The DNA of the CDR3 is TGCAGTGCTAGTGATCTAGCGGGAGTCAATGAGCAGTTCTTC.